A single T cell receptor beta chain is shown here with its context. These data are taken from a study of tumour-infiltrating T cells in Burkitt lymphoma. Study details: Productive clonality predicted overall and progression-free survival.

Germline V gene data show CDR1 as MNHNS and CDR2 as SASEGT. The V and J ends lost 3 bases and 8 bases respectively, with 11 bases between them. This CDR3 comprises 13 residues. Sequencing was performed with immunoSEQ multiplex PCR; in TCRdb, only in-frame clones are kept and a portion is missing. The sample includes about 17,000 clones, just under 80% of them seen just once. The origin of this receptor is a human donor with diffuse large B-cell lymphoma. The chain joins TRBV6-1 to TRBJ2-1; no reliable D call. Specimen: tumor tissue. The CDR3 protein is CASSDYFADEQFF. For the CDR3, the DNA is TGTGCCAGCAGTGATTACTTCGCCGATGAGCAGTTCTTC.